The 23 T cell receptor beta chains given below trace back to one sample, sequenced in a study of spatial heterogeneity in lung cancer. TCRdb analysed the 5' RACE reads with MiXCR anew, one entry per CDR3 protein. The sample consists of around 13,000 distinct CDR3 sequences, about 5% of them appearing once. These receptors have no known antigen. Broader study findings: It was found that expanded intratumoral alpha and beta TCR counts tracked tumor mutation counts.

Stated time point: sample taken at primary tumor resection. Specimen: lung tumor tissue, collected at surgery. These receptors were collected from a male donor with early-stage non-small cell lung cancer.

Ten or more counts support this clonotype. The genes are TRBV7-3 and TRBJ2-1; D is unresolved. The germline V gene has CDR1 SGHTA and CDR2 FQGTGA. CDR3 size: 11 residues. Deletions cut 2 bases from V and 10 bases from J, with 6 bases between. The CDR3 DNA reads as TGTGCCAGCAGCTTAGGTTCGGAGCAGTTCTTC. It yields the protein CASSLGSEQFF.

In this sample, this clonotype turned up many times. CDR3 protein: CAISESRTEAFF. The CDR3 nucleotides read TGTGCCATCAGTGAGTCGCGCACTGAAGCTTTCTTT. The chain couples TRBV10-3 to TRBJ1-1; no clear D gene. Germline V gene sequence: CDR1 ENHRY, CDR2 SYGVKD. The CDR3 is 12 amino acids. Deletions cut 0 bases from V and 4 bases from J, with 3 bases between.

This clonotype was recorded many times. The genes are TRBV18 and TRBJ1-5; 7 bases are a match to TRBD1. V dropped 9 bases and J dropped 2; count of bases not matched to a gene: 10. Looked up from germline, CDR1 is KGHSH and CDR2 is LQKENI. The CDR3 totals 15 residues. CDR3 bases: TGTGCCAGTCATTCAGTCCAGGGGGGCAATCAGCCCCAGCATTTT. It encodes CASHSVQGGNQPQHF.

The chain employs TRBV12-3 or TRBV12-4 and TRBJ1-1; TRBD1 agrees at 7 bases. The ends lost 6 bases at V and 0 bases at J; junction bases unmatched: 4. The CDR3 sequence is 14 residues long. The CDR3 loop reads CASSLRGLNTEAFF. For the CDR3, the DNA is TGTGCCAGCAGCCTTAGGGGGCTGAACACTGAAGCTTTCTTT.

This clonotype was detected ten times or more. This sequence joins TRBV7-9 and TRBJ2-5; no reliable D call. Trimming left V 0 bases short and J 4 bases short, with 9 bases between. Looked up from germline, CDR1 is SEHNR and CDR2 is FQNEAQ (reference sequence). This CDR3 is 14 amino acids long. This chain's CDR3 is CASSLAGFGETQYF. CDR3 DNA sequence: TGTGCCAGCAGCTTAGCTGGATTCGGAGAGACCCAGTACTTC.

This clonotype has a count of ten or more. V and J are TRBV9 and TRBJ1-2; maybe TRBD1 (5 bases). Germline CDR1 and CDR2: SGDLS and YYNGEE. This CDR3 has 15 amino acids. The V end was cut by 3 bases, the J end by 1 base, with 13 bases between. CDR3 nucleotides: TGTGCCAGCAGCGGTGACAGTGAGAATAACTATGGCTACACCTTC. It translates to CASSGDSENNYGYTF.

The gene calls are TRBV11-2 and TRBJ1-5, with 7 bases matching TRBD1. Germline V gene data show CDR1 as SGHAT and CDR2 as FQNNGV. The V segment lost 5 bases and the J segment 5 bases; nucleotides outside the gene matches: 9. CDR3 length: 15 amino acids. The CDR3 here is CASSPVGGVYQPQHF. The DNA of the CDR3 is TGTGCCAGCAGCCCGGTAGGGGGCGTCTATCAGCCCCAGCATTTT.

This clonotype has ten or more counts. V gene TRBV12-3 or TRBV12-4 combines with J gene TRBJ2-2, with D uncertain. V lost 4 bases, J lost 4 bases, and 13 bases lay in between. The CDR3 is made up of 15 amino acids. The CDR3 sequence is CASSSQPRVTGELFF. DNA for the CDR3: TGTGCCAGCAGTTCCCAGCCCCGGGTCACCGGGGAGCTGTTTTTT.

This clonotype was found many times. The CDR3 is CASSRDRGRGNQPQHF. DNA of the CDR3: TGTGCCAGCAGCCGGGACAGGGGTCGGGGCAATCAGCCCCAGCATTTT. The chain links TRBV7-9 to TRBJ1-5; TRBD1 aligns across 10 bases. Losses at the gene ends were 5 bases for V and 2 bases for J; bases not matched to a gene: 6. CDR3 size: 16 residues. Per germline, CDR1 SEHNR and CDR2 FQNEAQ (reference sequence).

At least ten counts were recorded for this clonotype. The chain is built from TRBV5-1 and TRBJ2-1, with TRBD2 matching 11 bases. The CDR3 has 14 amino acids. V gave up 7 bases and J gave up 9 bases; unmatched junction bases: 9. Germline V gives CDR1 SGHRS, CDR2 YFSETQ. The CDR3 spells CASGTSGFTGEQFF. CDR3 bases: TGCGCCAGCGGGACTAGCGGATTTACCGGTGAGCAGTTCTTC.

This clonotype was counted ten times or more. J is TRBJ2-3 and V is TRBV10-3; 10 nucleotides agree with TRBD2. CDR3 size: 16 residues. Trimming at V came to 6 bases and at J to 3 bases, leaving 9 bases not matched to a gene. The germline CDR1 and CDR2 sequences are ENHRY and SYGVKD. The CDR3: CAIRPQREGATDTQYF. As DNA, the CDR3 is TGTGCCATCAGGCCCCAGCGGGAGGGAGCAACAGATACGCAGTATTTT.

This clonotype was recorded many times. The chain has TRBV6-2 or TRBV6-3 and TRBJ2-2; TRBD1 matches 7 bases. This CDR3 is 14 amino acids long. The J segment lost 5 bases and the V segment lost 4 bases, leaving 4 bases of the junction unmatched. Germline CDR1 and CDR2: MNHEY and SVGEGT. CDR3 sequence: CASSSTGSTGELFF. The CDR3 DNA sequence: TGTGCCAGCAGTTCGACAGGGTCAACCGGGGAGCTGTTTTTT.

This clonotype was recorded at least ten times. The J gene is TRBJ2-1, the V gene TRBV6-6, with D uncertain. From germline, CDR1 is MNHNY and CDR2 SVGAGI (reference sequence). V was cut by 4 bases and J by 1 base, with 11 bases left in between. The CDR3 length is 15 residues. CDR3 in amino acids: CASSSILQSYNEQFF. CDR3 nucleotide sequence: TGTGCCAGCAGTTCCATACTACAATCCTACAATGAGCAGTTCTTC.

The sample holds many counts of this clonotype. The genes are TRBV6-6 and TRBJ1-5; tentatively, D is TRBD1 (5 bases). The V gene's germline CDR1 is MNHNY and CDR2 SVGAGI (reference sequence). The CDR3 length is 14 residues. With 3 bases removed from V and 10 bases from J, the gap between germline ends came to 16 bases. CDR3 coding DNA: TGTGCCAGCAGTTATAACGACAGACCCGCTCCCCAGCATTTT. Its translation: CASSYNDRPAPQHF.

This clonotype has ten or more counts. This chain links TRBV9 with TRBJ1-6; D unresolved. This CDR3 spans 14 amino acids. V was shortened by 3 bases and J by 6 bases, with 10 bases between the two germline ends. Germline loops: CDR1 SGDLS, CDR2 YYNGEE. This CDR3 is CASSATPPNSPLHF. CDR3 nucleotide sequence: TGTGCCAGCAGCGCAACCCCGCCTAATTCACCCCTCCACTTT. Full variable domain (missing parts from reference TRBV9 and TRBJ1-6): DSGVTQTPKHLITATGQRVTLRCSPRSGDLSVYWYQQSLDQGLQFLIQYYNGEERAKGNILERFSAQQFPDLHSELNLSSLELGDSALYFCASSATPPNSPLHFGNGTRLTVT.

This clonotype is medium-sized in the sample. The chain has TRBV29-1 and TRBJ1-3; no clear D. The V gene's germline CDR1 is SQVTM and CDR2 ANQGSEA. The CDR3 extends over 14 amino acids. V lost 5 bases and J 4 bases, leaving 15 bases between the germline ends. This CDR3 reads CSVTRGGGGNTIYF. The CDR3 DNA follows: TGCAGCGTTACAAGAGGTGGAGGGGGAAACACCATATATTTT. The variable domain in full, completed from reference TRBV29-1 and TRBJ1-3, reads SAVISQKPSRDICQRGTSLTIQCQVDSQVTMMFWYRQQPGQSLTLIATANQGSEATYESGFVIDKFPISRPNLTFSTLTVSNMSPEDSSIYLCSVTRGGGGNTIYFGEGSWLTVV.

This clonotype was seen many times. For the CDR3, the DNA is TGCAGCGGTGGGGGCAGATTGAACACTGAAGCTTTCTTT. This sequence encodes CSGGGRLNTEAFF. The chain couples TRBV29-1 to TRBJ1-1; perhaps TRBD1 as D (6 bases). Trimming stripped 7 bases from V and 0 bases from J, with 12 bases between. The V gene's germline CDR1 is SQVTM and CDR2 ANQGSEA. The CDR3 is 13 residues long.

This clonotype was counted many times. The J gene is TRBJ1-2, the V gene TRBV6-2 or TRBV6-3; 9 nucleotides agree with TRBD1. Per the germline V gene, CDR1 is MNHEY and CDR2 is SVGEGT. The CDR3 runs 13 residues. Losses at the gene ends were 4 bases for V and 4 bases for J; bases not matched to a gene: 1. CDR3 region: CASSSQGAYGYTF. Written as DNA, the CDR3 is TGTGCCAGCAGTTCACAGGGGGCCTATGGCTACACCTTC.

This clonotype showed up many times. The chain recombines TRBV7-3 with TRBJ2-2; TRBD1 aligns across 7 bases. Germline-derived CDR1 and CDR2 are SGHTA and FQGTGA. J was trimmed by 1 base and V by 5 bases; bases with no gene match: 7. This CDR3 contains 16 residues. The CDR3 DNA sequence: TGTGCCAGCAGCCGTACCGGGACAGAGAACACCGGGGAGCTGTTTTTT. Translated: CASSRTGTENTGELFF. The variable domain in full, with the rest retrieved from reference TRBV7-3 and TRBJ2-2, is GAGVSQTPSNKVTEKGKYVELRCDPISGHTALYWYRQSLGQGPEFLIYFQGTGAADDSGLPNDRFFAVRPEGSVSTLKIQRTERGDSAVYLCASSRTGTENTGELFFGEGSRLTVL.

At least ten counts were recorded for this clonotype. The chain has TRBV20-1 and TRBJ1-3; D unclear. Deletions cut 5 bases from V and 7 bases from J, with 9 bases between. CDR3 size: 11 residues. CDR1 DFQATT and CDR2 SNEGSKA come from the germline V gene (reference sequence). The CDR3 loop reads CSARSSNTIYF. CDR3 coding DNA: TGCAGTGCTCGCTCATCCAACACCATATATTTT.

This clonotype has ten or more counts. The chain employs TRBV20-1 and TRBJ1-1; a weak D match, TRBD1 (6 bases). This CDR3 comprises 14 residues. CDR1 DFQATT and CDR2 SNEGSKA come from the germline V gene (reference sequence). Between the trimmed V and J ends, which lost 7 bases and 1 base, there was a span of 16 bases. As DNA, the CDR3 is TGCAGTGTTTCCCTTCTGACAGGGAACACTGAAGCTTTCTTT. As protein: CSVSLLTGNTEAFF.

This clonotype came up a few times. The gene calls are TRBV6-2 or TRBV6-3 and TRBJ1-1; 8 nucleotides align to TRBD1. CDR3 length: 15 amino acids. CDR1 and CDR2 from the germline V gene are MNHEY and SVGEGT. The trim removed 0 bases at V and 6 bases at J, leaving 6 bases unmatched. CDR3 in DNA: TGTGCCAGCAGTTACTCTGGGGCAGGGGGCTCTGAAGCTTTCTTT. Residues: CASSYSGAGGSEAFF.

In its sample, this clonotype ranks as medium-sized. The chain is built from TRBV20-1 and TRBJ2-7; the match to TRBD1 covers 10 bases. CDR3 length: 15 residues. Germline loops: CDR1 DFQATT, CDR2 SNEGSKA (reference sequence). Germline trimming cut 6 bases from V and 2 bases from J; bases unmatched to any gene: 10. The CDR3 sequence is CSAQNRDRGTYEQYF. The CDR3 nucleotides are TGCAGTGCCCAAAACCGGGACAGGGGTACCTACGAGCAGTACTTC.